This T cell receptor beta chain was retrieved from a study of CD8 T cells in Susac syndrome. Study-level information: Patients with Susac syndrome were therapy-naive, on corticosteroids, or on intravenous immunoglobulin alone at blood draw. Regarding the study as a whole: The CD4+ T cell repertoires in Susac syndrome did not show any clonal expansion.

The CDR3 spans 13 residues. Looked up from germline, CDR1 is LNHDA and CDR2 is SQIVND (reference sequence). V was pared by 1 base and J by 4 bases, with 8 bases between. The RNA input was about 0.5 to 1 ug, and it was reverse transcribed with random hexamers. TCRdb reprocessed the immunoSEQ multiplex PCR reads via MiXCR and lists one record per CDR3 protein. The sample lists some 170,000 distinct CDR3 sequences, roughly 94% occurring once. The recently defined diagnostic criteria for definite or probable disease were met by the Susac syndrome patients. With regard to this clonotype: Its antigen is currently unknown.

The sequence came from a human donor with Susac syndrome. Sequenced: CD4+ T cells from PBMCs. The genes are TRBV19 and TRBJ2-7; D is ambiguous. This chain's CDR3 is CASSIGGRYEQYF. In nucleotides, the CDR3 is TGTGCCAGTAGTATAGGGGGAAGGTACGAGCAGTACTTC.